This T cell receptor (beta chain) was obtained from a study of radiation and T cells in renal cell carcinoma. Findings of the study overall: In blood, top tumor clones expanded by 2 weeks, shrinking by 4.

The sample's time point: blood 4 weeks post-SBRT, at nephrectomy. As for treatment: 15 Gy SBRT to primary tumor, nephrectomy 4 weeks later. Nephrectomy followed 15 Gy stereotactic body radiation by 4 weeks. Clear cell pathology was present in this patient's renal cell carcinoma. The repertoire was sequenced with immunoSEQ multiplex PCR; TCRdb's copy has only in-frame clones and lacks some. Of 75,000 to 95,000 clones listed, 85% are singletons. The J segment lost 7 bases and the V segment lost 2 bases, leaving 10 bases of the junction unmatched. Germline CDR1 is MDHEN and CDR2 is SYDVKM. The CDR3 is 16 residues long. Of note for this clone: Its antigen is unknown.

The chain is built from TRBV28 and TRBJ2-2; 7 bases agree with TRBD2. The TCR comes from a man aged 45-65 years with renal cell carcinoma. The material sequenced was blood, taken from a patient whose treatment included radiotherapy and nephrectomy. In nucleotides, the CDR3 is TGTGCCAGCAGTTTAGGGGGTGGACTAGGTGACGGGGAGCTGTTTTTT. Translated: CASSLGGGLGDGELFF.